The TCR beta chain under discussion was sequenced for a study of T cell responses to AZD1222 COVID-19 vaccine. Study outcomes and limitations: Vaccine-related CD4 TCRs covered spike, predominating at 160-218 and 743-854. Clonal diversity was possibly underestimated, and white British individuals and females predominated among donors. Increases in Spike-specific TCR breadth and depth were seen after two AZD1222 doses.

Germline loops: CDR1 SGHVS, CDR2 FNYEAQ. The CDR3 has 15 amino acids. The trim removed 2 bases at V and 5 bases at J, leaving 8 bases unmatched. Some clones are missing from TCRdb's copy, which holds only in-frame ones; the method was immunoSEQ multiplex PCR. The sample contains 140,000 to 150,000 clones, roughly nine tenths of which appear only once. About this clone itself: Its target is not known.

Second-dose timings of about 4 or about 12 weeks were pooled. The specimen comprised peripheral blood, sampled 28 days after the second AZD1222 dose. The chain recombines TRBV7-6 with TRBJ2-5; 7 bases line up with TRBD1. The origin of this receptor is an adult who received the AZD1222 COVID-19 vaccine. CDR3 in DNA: TGTGCCAGCAGCTTACGGCGCGGCAGGGGGGAGACCCAGTACTTC. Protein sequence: CASSLRRGRGETQYF.